This T cell receptor beta chain came from a study of beta chain features in type 1 diabetes. This clone came up a few times. What it recognizes is unknown. Trimming removed 3 bases at V and 0 bases at J, with 9 bases between. CDR3 length: 15 amino acids. The V gene's germline CDR1 is KGHSH and CDR2 LQKENI. CD4+ naive, central memory, regulatory and stem cell-like memory cells were sorted via CD45RO/CCR7/CD25/CD127/CD95/CD27. Study observations and caveats: All four CD4+ subsets of Type 1 diabetes patients contained TCRB CDR3s that were moderately but significantly shorter. A definitive answer on HLA type influencing TCRB rearrangement was not reached here.

Isolated RNA was reverse transcribed in full, so expressed TCRB transcripts were sequenced. Sequencing was performed with immunoSEQ multiplex PCR; in TCRdb, only in-frame clones are kept and a portion is missing. The sample carries a few hundred thousand clones, around 10% recorded once. Sequencing input: central memory CD4+ T cells from blood. The clonotype was recovered from a man aged 25-40 years with type 1 diabetes. V gene TRBV18 combines with J gene TRBJ1-3, with D possibly matching TRBD1 (6 bases). The CDR3 DNA reads TGTGCCAGCTCACCGGGACAAAACTCTGGAAACACCATATATTTT. This gives the protein CASSPGQNSGNTIYF. Together with reference TRBV18 and TRBJ1-3, the CDR3 gives the full variable domain: NAGVMQNPRHLVRRRGQEARLRCSPMKGHSHVYWYRQLPEEGLKFMVYLQKENIIDESGMPKERFSAEFPKEGPSILRIQQVVRGDSAAYFCASSPGQNSGNTIYFGEGSWLTVV.